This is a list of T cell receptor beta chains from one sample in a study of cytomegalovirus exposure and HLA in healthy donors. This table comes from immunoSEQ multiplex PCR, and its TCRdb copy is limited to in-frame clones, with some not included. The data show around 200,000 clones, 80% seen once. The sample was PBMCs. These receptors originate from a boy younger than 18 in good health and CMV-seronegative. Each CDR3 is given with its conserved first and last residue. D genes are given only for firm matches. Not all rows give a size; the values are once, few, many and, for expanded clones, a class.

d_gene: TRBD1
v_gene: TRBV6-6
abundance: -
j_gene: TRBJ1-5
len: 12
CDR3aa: CASSTGDQPQHF
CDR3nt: TGTGCCAGCAGTACAGGGGATCAGCCCCAGCATTTT

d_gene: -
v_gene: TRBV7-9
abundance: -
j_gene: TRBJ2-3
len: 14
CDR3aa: CASSLLSRTDTQYF
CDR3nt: TGTGCCAGCAGCTTATTAAGCCGCACAGATACGCAGTATTTT

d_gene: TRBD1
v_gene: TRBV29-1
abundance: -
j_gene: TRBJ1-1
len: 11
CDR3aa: CSANRGWRAFF
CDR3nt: TGCAGCGCCAACAGGGGTTGGAGAGCTTTCTTT

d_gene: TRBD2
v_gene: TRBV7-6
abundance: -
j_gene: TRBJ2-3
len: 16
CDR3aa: CASSSNPSGVSDTQYF
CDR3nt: TGTGCCAGCAGCTCGAACCCTAGCGGGGTGTCAGATACGCAGTATTTT

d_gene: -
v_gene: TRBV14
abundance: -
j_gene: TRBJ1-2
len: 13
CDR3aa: CASSQNLNYGYTF
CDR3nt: TGTGCCAGCAGCCAAAATCTTAACTATGGCTACACCTTC

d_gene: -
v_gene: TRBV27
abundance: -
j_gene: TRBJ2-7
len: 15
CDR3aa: CASRGSGRSSYEQYF
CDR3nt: TGTGCCAGCAGGGGGAGCGGAAGATCTTCCTACGAGCAGTACTTC

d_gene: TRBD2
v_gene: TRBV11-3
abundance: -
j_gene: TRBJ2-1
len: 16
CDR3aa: CASSLESSGVYNEQFF
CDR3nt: TGTGCCAGCAGCTTAGAGAGCAGCGGGGTCTACAATGAGCAGTTCTTC

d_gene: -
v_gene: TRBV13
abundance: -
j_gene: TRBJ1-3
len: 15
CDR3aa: CASSLRGTSGNTIYF
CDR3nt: TGTGCCAGCAGCTTAAGGGGCACATCTGGAAACACCATATATTTT

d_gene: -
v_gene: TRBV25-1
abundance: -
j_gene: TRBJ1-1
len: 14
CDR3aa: CASGRTGTATEAFF
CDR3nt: TGTGCCAGCGGCAGAACAGGGACGGCCACTGAAGCTTTCTTT

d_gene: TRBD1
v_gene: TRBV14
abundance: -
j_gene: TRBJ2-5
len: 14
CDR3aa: CASSLWTGQETQYF
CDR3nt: TGTGCCAGCAGCCTCTGGACAGGGCAAGAGACCCAGTACTTC

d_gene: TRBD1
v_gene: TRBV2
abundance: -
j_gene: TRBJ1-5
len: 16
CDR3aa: CASVTWDRGRTQPQHF
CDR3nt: TGTGCCAGCGTTACATGGGACAGGGGGAGAACTCAGCCCCAGCATTTT

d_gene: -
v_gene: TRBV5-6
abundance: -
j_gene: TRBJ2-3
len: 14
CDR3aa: CASSFNGYTDTQYF
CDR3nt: TGTGCCAGCAGCTTCAACGGGTACACAGATACGCAGTATTTT

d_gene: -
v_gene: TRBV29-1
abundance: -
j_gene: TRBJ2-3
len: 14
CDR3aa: CSVEDLLRTDTQYF
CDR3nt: TGCAGCGTTGAAGATCTTCTTCGCACAGATACGCAGTATTTT

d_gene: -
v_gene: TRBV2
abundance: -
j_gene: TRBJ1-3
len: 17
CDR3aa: CASSEIGSPSSGNTIYF
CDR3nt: TGTGCCAGCAGTGAAATAGGTAGCCCAAGCTCTGGAAACACCATATATTTT

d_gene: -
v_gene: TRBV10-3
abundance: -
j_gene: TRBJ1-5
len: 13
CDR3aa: CAISESGNQPQHF
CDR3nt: TGTGCCATCAGTGAGTCCGGCAATCAGCCCCAGCATTTT

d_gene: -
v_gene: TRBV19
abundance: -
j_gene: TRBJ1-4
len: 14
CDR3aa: CASRRHRPDEKLFF
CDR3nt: TGTGCCAGTAGGAGACACCGGCCGGATGAAAAACTGTTTTTT

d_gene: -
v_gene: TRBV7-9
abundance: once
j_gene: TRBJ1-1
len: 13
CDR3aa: CANSGTPDTEAFF
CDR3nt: TGTGCCAACTCCGGGACACCGGACACTGAAGCTTTCTTT

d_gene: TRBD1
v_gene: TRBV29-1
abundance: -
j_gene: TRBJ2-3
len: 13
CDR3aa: CSSSGTGFNTQYF
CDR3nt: TGCAGCTCCTCCGGGACAGGTTTTAATACGCAGTATTTT

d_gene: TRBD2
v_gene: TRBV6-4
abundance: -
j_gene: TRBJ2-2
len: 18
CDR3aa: CASSDSTSGRANTGELFF
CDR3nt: TGTGCCAGCAGTGACTCGACTAGCGGGAGGGCTAACACCGGGGAGCTGTTTTTT

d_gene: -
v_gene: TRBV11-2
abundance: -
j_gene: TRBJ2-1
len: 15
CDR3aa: CASSTMYSSYNEQFF
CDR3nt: TGTGCCAGCAGCACCATGTATAGCTCCTACAATGAGCAGTTCTTC

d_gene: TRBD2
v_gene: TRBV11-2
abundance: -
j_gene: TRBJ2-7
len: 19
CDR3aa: CASSQDPGTSGRVAYEQYF
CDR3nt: TGTGCCAGCAGCCAAGACCCCGGGACTAGCGGGAGGGTCGCCTACGAGCAGTACTTC

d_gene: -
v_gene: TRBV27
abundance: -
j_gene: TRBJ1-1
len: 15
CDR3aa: CASLIRWDKNTEAFF
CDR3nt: TGTGCCAGCCTTATACGATGGGACAAGAACACTGAAGCTTTCTTT

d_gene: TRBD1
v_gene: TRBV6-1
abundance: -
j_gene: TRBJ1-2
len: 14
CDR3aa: CATAGTGVDYGYTF
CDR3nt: TGTGCCACCGCCGGGACAGGGGTTGACTATGGCTACACCTTC

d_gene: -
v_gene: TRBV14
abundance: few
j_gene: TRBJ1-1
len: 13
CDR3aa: CASSFGQHTEAFF
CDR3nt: TGTGCCAGCAGCTTCGGACAGCACACTGAAGCTTTCTTT

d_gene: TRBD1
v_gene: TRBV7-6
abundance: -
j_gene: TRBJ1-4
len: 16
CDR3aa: CASGPTGGGTNEKLFF
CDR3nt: TGTGCCAGCGGTCCGACAGGGGGCGGAACTAATGAAAAACTGTTTTTT

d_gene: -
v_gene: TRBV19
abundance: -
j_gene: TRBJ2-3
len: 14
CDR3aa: CASGGARVSDTQYF
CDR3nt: TGTGCCAGTGGGGGGGCTAGAGTATCAGATACGCAGTATTTT

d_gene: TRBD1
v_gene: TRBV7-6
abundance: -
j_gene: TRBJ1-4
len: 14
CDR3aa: CASSPGGTNEKLFF
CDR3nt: TGTGCCAGCAGCCCAGGGGGCACTAATGAAAAACTGTTTTTT

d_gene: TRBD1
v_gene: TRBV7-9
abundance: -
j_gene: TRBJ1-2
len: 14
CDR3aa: CASSPTGEAYGYTF
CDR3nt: TGTGCCAGCAGCCCGACAGGGGAGGCCTATGGCTACACCTTC

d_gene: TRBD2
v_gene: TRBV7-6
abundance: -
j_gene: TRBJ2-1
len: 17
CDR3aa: CASSLVPTGLAGAAKFF
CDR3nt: TGTGCCAGCAGCTTAGTTCCGACCGGACTAGCGGGGGCGGCGAAGTTCTTC

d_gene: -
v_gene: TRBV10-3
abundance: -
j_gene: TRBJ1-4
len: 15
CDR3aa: CAISPLGGSNEKLFF
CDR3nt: TGTGCCATCAGCCCTCTCGGGGGGTCTAATGAAAAACTGTTTTTT

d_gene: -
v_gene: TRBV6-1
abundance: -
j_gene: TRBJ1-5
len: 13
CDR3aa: CASSERLDQPQHF
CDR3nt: TGTGCCAGCAGTGAACGGTTGGATCAGCCCCAGCATTTT

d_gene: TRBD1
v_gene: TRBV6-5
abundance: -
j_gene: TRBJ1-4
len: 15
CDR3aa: CASSSGQRVGEKLFF
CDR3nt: TGTGCCAGCAGTTCGGGACAGAGGGTTGGTGAAAAACTGTTTTTT

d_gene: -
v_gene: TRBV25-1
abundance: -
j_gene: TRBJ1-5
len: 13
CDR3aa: CASSQGSNQPQHF
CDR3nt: TGTGCCAGCAGTCAGGGGAGCAATCAGCCCCAGCATTTT

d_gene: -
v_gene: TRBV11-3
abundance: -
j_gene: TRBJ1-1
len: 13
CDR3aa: CASSLSGNTEAFF
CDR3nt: TGTGCCAGCAGCTTATCCGGGAACACTGAAGCTTTCTTT

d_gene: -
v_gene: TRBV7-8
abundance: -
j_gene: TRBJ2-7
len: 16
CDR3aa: CASSLDPATSSYEQYF
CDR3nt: TGTGCCAGCAGCTTAGATCCAGCGACGAGCTCCTACGAGCAGTACTTC

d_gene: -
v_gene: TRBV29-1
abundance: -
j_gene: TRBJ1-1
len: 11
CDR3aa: CSVGQAIEAFF
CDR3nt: TGCAGCGTTGGACAGGCTATTGAAGCTTTCTTT

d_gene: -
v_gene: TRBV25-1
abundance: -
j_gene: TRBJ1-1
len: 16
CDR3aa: CASSPRDQGFNAEAFF
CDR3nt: TGTGCCAGCAGTCCACGGGATCAGGGGTTCAACGCTGAAGCTTTCTTT

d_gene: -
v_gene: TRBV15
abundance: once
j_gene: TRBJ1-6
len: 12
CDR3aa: CATSRADSPLHF
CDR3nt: TGTGCCACCAGCAGAGCTGATTCACCCCTCCACTTT